This T cell receptor beta chain was sequenced for a study of a mutant IDH1 vaccine in newly diagnosed glioma. In the study overall: Vaccination started 4-6 weeks after radiotherapy alone, or with temozolomide cycles. Visit V12 was conducted at week 35 as the safety follow-up. Visit V13 came later, at week 47.

Concerning this clone itself: Its antigen is currently unknown.

The time point was: week 35, safety follow-up. Each vaccine dose was 300 ug of mutant IDH1 20-mer peptide, with topical imiquimod. Patients received eight vaccinations in weeks 1, 3, 5, 7, 11, 15, 19, 23. V lost 4 bases to trimming and J lost 7 bases; unmatched junction nucleotides: 14. This CDR3 region has 16 residues. Germline assignment: CDR1 MGHRA and CDR2 YSYEKL. Study conclusions and caveats: Seemingly, pseudoprogression had no relation to changes in the top peripheral T cell clonotypes.

Sequencing used immunoSEQ multiplex PCR; TCRdb keeps in-frame clones, though not all of them. The sample contains 60,000 or so clones, 80% to 85% of which appear only once. The rearrangement uses TRBV4-1 and TRBJ2-5; 8 nucleotides agree with TRBD2. This sequence originates from a man aged 30-40 years with glioma. The source was PBMCs, collected from a glioma patient whose treatment included an IDH1 peptide vaccine. CDR3 DNA: TGCGCCAGCAGCCTCAAAGCGGGGGCAGATGGTGTGACCCAGTACTTC. Translation: CASSLKAGADGVTQYF.